This T cell receptor beta chain was recovered during a study of human T cells and chemical hapten exposure (dated by TCRdb to the early 2020s). For context, the study as a whole: For sensitization, 2% DPC in acetone was applied to an approximately 2 cm by approximately 2 cm area of upper inner arm skin. Throughout the roughly 24-week study period, patients were also given weekly therapeutic DPC doses on the scalp. Patch testing was done on the upper back using Finn chambers containing 0.01% DPC, and results were scored after 6 days according to International Contact Dermatitis Research Group standards. The patient cohort, mostly female, included alopecia areata with under or over 50% scalp involvement, alopecia totalis and alopecia universalis. The libraries were sequenced as a pool, and the TCR yield per sample differed mostly because of small variations in library volumes within the pool. The study tracked peripheral blood TCR repertoire changes in vivo during primary and secondary sensitization to the hapten diphenylcyclopropenone (DPC) in alopecia patients. Patient blood was sampled pre-sensitization (week 0) and at 2, 6 and about 24 weeks after DPC sensitization. Roughly 30 alopecia patients gave blood for TCR sequencing at one to four time points (pre-sensitization, 2, 6 and 24 weeks).

The library was generated by RACE. Sequencing took place on a NextSeq 500. During library preparation, unique molecular identifiers were attached to individual cDNA molecules so that TCRs could be counted in a quantitative, reproducible way. For every blood RNA sample, sequencing covered both the TCR alpha and TCR beta chains. Per the authors' processing: Samples had a median of about 96,000 TCRs, with a range from roughly 20,000 to 690,600. The Decombinator software suite was used to annotate the V, J and CDR3 of the TCR reads. For the PS versus PT1 abundance plots, all samples were subsampled to the same number of TCRs (28,000). Expanded TCRs were defined as absent before sensitization and observed at least eight times at the 2-week time point. The raw public data were reprocessed by TCRdb itself: fastp quality trimming at Q25, MiXCR clonotype calling, in-frame beta chains only. Each entry merges the rows of one CDR3 protein and shows their most common DNA and genes. V and J calls and clone size were set by TCRdb, not the authors. The sample table lists around 350,000 distinct CDR3 sequences, approximately 5.8% of them with a count of one. Of the sample, around 8% is held by the ten largest clones.

This specimen's time point label, interpreted: pre-sensitization, week 0. This specimen's treatment or condition label, per the study, means: therapeutic diphenylcyclopropenone sensitization with weekly scalp DPC. At each patch-test visit, blood was drawn before the patch test was applied. Eligible patients were aged 18 to 70, diagnosed with alopecia, deemed suitable for DPC therapy, and excluded if pregnant. Total RNA was extracted from unfractionated whole blood that had been collected in Tempus Blood RNA tubes. In this sample, this clonotype turned up a few times. Its antigen is still unknown. One base away there is no much larger clone; base qualities are not given. On the study overall, not on this receptor specifically: Compared with pre-sensitization or healthy control sets, expanded TCRs formed significantly more large CDR3 similarity clusters, which is consistent with antigen-driven responses. DPC sensitization did not change the number of TCRs with a frequency above 1 in 1000, and there was no evidence of changes in global repertoire structure. The number of PT1 expanded TCRs positively correlated with patch test score, significant at thresholds 8, 16 and 32 but not 4. After repeated subsampling, the strength of the expansion versus patch-test correlation and the threshold at which it became significant changed. Because every patient had alopecia, a presumed autoimmune disease, the patients' immune response might differ from that of healthy individuals.

The germline V gene encodes CDR1 SGHTA and CDR2 FQGNSA. V is clipped by 4 bases and J by 2 bases, and the sequence between their germline boundaries is 6 bases long. The cysteine opens and the phenylalanine closes a CDR3 of 12 amino acids. Kept here is only the CDR3 DNA, which spans 36 bases and is read in frame from base 1. The source material was whole blood, sampled in connection with sensitization to the hapten diphenylcyclopropenone (DPC). This clonotype was obtained from a woman aged 18-35 years with alopecia areata. Some clones in this sample may be carry-over from other donors' samples. The chain uses TRBV7-2 and TRBJ2-7; no confident D gene assignment can be made. The CDR3 region: CASSSDPYEQYF. The sequenced DNA is TGTGCCAGCAGCTCGGACCCCTACGAGCAGTACTTC.